The 25 T cell receptor beta chains below were found in one sample sequenced in a study of STAT3 mutations in large granular lymphocyte leukemia. The assay was immunoSEQ multiplex PCR, and TCRdb's table has in-frame clones only and misses some. Among about 4,200 clones, roughly three fifths were seen once, and the ten largest hold roughly two thirds. Which antigens these TCRs recognize remains unknown. Findings and caveats of the study: At least one immunodominant TCR beta clonotype appeared in every T-cell large granular lymphocyte leukemia patient.

Sequenced: peripheral blood mononuclear cells. These receptor sequences come from a man aged 55 to 69 with T-cell large granular lymphocyte leukemia. Some clones in this sample may be carry-over from other donors' samples.

The chain is built from TRBV30 and TRBJ1-3; D gene uncertain. The CDR3 covers 14 residues. CDR1 is GTSNPN, CDR2 SVGIG, per germline (reference sequence). Trimming left V 5 bases short and J 1 base short, with 12 bases between. CDR3 sequence (DNA): TGTGCCTGGGGAACAAGTGGGTCTGGAAACACCATATATTTT. Its translation: CAWGTSGSGNTIYF.

V gene TRBV5-1 combines with J gene TRBJ1-4; TRBD1 matches 7 bases. Unmatched junction bases numbered 8, after V lost 7 bases and J lost 8 bases. The CDR3 covers 13 residues. Per germline, CDR1 SGHRS and CDR2 YFSETQ. CDR3 bases: TGCGCCAGCCGGACGGCCAGGGGGGAAAAACTGTTTTTT. Translating it yields CASRTARGEKLFF.

The CDR3 region is CASSLWGQGMSEQYF. In nucleotides, the CDR3 is TGTGCCAGCTCACTGTGGGGACAGGGAATGTCCGAGCAGTACTTC. This chain joins TRBV18 and TRBJ2-7, with 9 nucleotides matching TRBD1. The CDR3 length is 15 residues. Germline lookup yields CDR1 KGHSH and CDR2 LQKENI. V was pared by 4 bases and J by 6 bases, with 10 bases of the junction left unmatched.

Only one count was recorded for this clone. The chain couples TRBV29-1 to TRBJ1-1, with 7 bases lining up with TRBD1. Germline V gives CDR1 SQVTM, CDR2 ANQGSEA. The CDR3 has 13 residues. V shed 5 bases and J 1 base; nucleotides not matched to a gene: 4. CDR3 coding DNA: TGCAGCGTTTCCGGGACAGAGAACACTGAAGCTTTCTTT. Translating gives CSVSGTENTEAFF.

This clone is termed medium-sized. J is TRBJ1-2 and V is TRBV25-1; D is ambiguous. The CDR3 consists of 13 residues. The V end was cut by 5 bases, the J end by 6 bases, with 13 bases between. Looked up from germline, CDR1 is MGHDK and CDR2 is SYGVNS. Here the CDR3 DNA reads TGTGCCAGCAGTCCGGACGGAACAAATGGCTACACCTTC. Its translation: CASSPDGTNGYTF.

V gene TRBV18 combines with J gene TRBJ1-5; D ambiguous. The V and J ends lost 2 bases and 5 bases respectively, with 10 bases between them. Germline V gene sequence: CDR1 KGHSH, CDR2 LQKENI. This CDR3 has 14 amino acids. The chain's CDR3 is CASSPLEGDQPQHF. CDR3 sequence (DNA): TGTGCCAGCTCACCATTGGAGGGAGATCAGCCCCAGCATTTT.

This clone was picked up a small number of times. The J gene is TRBJ1-6, the V gene TRBV6-1; D is possibly TRBD1 (6 bases). Germline V lookup: CDR1 MNHNS, CDR2 SASEGT. The ends were cut back, 2 bases at V and 7 bases at J, with 12 bases in the middle. The CDR3 spans 15 residues. Here the CDR3 reads CASSELTGRNSPLHF. CDR3 nucleotide sequence: TGTGCCAGCAGTGAATTAACAGGGAGGAATTCACCCCTCCACTTT.

The rearrangement links TRBV5-1 to TRBJ2-1, with D possibly TRBD1 on 6 matching bases. Germline assignment: CDR1 SGHRS and CDR2 YFSETQ. With 4 bases removed from V and 8 bases from J, the gap between germline ends came to 13 bases. The CDR3 covers 13 residues. The DNA of the CDR3 is TGCGCCAGCAGCCGGACAGTATCTGATGAGCAGTTCTTC. Translation gives CASSRTVSDEQFF. Complete variable domain (other parts from reference TRBV5-1 and TRBJ2-1): KAGVTQTPRYLIKTRGQQVTLSCSPISGHRSVSWYQQTPGQGLQFLFEYFSETQRNKGNFPGRFSGRQFSNSRSEMNVSTLELGDSALYLCASSRTVSDEQFFGPGTRLTVL.

This chain links TRBV6-5 with TRBJ2-7; 8 bases map to TRBD1. CDR1 is MNHEY and CDR2 is SVGAGI in the germline V gene. V lost 0 bases and J lost 3; bases outside the gene matches: 4. The CDR3 is 15 residues long. The CDR3 loop is CASSYSDDRGYEQYF. CDR3 sequence (DNA): TGTGCCAGCAGTTACTCGGACGACAGGGGCTACGAGCAGTACTTC.

This sequence joins TRBV7-2 and TRBJ2-7; 8 nucleotides match TRBD2. V was pared by 1 base and J by 2 bases, with 4 bases of the junction left unmatched. The V gene's germline CDR1 is SGHTA and CDR2 FQGNSA. The CDR3 has 15 amino acids. DNA for the CDR3: TGTGCCAGCAGCTTAGAAGCGGGGGCGACCTACGAGCAGTACTTC. Protein product: CASSLEAGATYEQYF.

The rearrangement joins TRBV30 to TRBJ1-4; D is possibly TRBD1 (5 bases). The CDR3 length is 13 residues. The germline gives CDR1 GTSNPN, CDR2 SVGIG (reference sequence). Deletions cut 1 base from V and 8 bases from J, with 11 bases between. The CDR3 spells CAWSGGSLEKLFF. In DNA form, the CDR3 reads TGTGCCTGGAGTGGGGGGTCGTTAGAAAAACTGTTTTTT.

The chain uses TRBV18 and TRBJ1-4; the D is unclear. V gave up 7 bases and J gave up 7 bases, with 13 bases separating them. CDR1 and CDR2 from the germline V gene are KGHSH and LQKENI. CDR3 length: 13 amino acids. This CDR3 is CASFRQDPEKLFF. The CDR3 nucleotides are TGTGCCAGCTTTCGGCAGGACCCTGAAAAACTGTTTTTT.

The chain uses TRBV30 and TRBJ1-3; no clear D. With 2 bases removed from V and 4 bases from J, the gap between germline ends came to 6 bases. The CDR3 has 12 amino acids. Germline V gene data show CDR1 as GTSNPN and CDR2 as SVGIG (reference sequence). CDR3 in DNA: TGTGCCTGGAGTCATGGCGGAAACACCATATATTTT. Protein: CAWSHGGNTIYF.

V gene TRBV6-6 combines with J gene TRBJ2-7; D is perhaps TRBD1 (5 bases). The CDR3 loop spans 13 amino acids. CDR1 and CDR2 (germline): MNHNY, SVGAGI (reference sequence). V shed 5 bases and J shed 6 bases, with 14 bases lying between them. The CDR3 reads CASSGHRPGEQYF. The CDR3 region has the DNA TGTGCCAGCAGTGGACACCGGCCGGGCGAGCAGTACTTC.

For the CDR3, the DNA is TGCGCCAGCAGTCGTGACAGGGGCACTAGCGGGGGGACGGCCCGCACCGGGGAGCTGTTTTTT. Amino acids: CASSRDRGTSGGTARTGELFF. This chain links TRBV5-1 with TRBJ2-2; TRBD2 agrees at 12 bases. J lost 4 bases, V lost 5 bases, and 21 bases had no gene match. The CDR3 sequence is 21 residues long. Germline V gene sequence: CDR1 SGHRS, CDR2 YFSETQ.

V and J are TRBV5-6 and TRBJ2-5, with D perhaps matching TRBD1 (5 bases). CDR1 and CDR2 from the germline V gene are SGHDT and YYEEEE. V was shortened by 1 base and J by 5 bases, with 12 bases between the two germline ends. The CDR3 has 14 amino acids. The CDR3 protein is CASSLLLTGETQYF. The CDR3 region has the DNA TGTGCCAGCAGCTTGTTGCTCACAGGCGAGACCCAGTACTTC.

The DNA of the CDR3 is TGCGCCAGCAGCGACCGTAACCTAAACACCATATATTTT. This encodes CASSDRNLNTIYF. The V and J genes are TRBV5-1 and TRBJ1-3; no definite D call. The length of the CDR3 is 13 residues. Trimming took 4 bases from V and 6 from J, leaving 11 bases between them. Per germline, CDR1 SGHRS and CDR2 YFSETQ.

The chain is built from TRBV7-9 and TRBJ2-7, with TRBD1 identical over 8 bases. The CDR3 is made up of 14 amino acids. V trimming: 5 bases; J trimming: 3 bases; junction bases outside the gene matches: 6. The germline gives CDR1 SEHNR, CDR2 FQNEAQ (reference sequence). The CDR3 protein is CASSPGQANYEQYV. The CDR3, as DNA: TGTGCCAGCAGCCCGGGACAGGCCAACTACGAGCAGTACGTC.

The V and J genes are TRBV25-1 and TRBJ2-5, with D maybe TRBD1 (6 bases). V was clipped by 3 bases and J by 7 bases, with 18 bases between them. This CDR3 is built from 15 residues. Germline V gene sequence: CDR1 MGHDK, CDR2 SYGVNS. CDR3 sequence: CASSDRTAVMGTQYF. CDR3 DNA sequence: TGTGCCAGCAGTGATCGGACAGCCGTAATGGGGACCCAGTACTTC.

This clone was seen a few times. The chain uses TRBV7-9 and TRBJ2-3; maybe TRBD2 (5 bases). The ends were cut back, 4 bases at V and 4 bases at J, with 9 bases in the middle. Germline CDR1 and CDR2: SEHNR and FQNEAQ (reference sequence). This CDR3 is built from 13 residues. The CDR3 region is CASSSKRADTQYF. The CDR3 DNA follows: TGTGCCAGCAGCTCTAAGAGGGCAGATACGCAGTATTTT.

This clone is termed medium-sized (0.01 to 0.1%). The rearrangement links TRBV5-6 to TRBJ2-7, with a weak D call TRBD1 (5 bases). Trimming pared 0 bases from V and 3 bases from J, leaving 7 bases between. This CDR3 is 13 amino acids long. CDR1 and CDR2 from the germline V gene are SGHDT and YYEEEE. CDR3 residues: CASSLGQNYEQYF. The DNA for the CDR3 is TGTGCCAGCAGCTTGGGACAGAACTACGAGCAGTACTTC.

The CDR3 nucleotides read TGTGCCTGGAGTCCCTTCAGTACTAGCACAGATACGCAGTATTTT. Translated: CAWSPFSTSTDTQYF. This chain connects TRBV30 to TRBJ2-3; D uncertain. Per germline, CDR1 GTSNPN and CDR2 SVGIG (reference sequence). This CDR3 spans 15 amino acids. The V end lost 2 bases, the J end lost 0 bases, and 12 bases lay between the germline ends.

The DNA of the CDR3 is TGTGCCAGCAGCGCACGACAGGGAAATGAAGAGACCCAGTACTTC. This encodes CASSARQGNEETQYF. The chain recombines TRBV13 with TRBJ2-5; 7 bases are shared with TRBD1. The germline gives CDR1 PRHDT, CDR2 FYEKMQ (reference sequence). V shed 5 bases, J shed 3 bases, and the junction held 9 bases outside the gene matches. This CDR3 region has 15 residues.

This clone was detected only a few times. The chain is built from TRBV6-5 and TRBJ1-6; D is unclear. V was shortened by 5 bases and J by 9 bases, with 8 bases between the two germline ends. Germline loops: CDR1 MNHEY, CDR2 SVGAGI. This CDR3 has 12 amino acids. The CDR3: CASSLGSSPLHF. CDR3 DNA sequence: TGTGCCAGCAGTCTGGGGTCTTCACCCCTCCACTTT.

This chain joins TRBV29-1 and TRBJ2-3; 13 bases fit TRBD2. Germline V gene sequence: CDR1 SQVTM, CDR2 ANQGSEA. The CDR3 contains 14 residues. V shed 7 bases, J shed 9 bases, and the junction held 10 bases outside the gene matches. CDR3 in amino acids: CSAEGLAGRGTQYF. The DNA for the CDR3 is TGCAGCGCGGAGGGACTAGCGGGAAGGGGGACGCAGTATTTT.